This TCR beta chain is from a study of CD8 T cells in ankylosing spondylitis. Overall study results and limits: Previously reported in reactive arthritis synovial fluid and blood were some of the motif variants. Disease-linked clones were reportedly significantly enriched in matched ankylosing spondylitis synovial fluid.

In its sample, this clonotype was seen many times. What it binds is unknown. TCRdb reprocessed the 5' RACE reads via MiXCR and lists one record per CDR3 protein. The table records under 250,000 distinct CDR3 sequences, 8.2% of them present only once. V was pared by 1 base and J by 7 bases, with 16 bases between. This CDR3 spans 16 amino acids. Germline V gene data show CDR1 as LGHNA and CDR2 as YSLEER. The specimen was blood, either unsorted or a sorted T cell fraction (not recorded which). V usage is TRBV4-3 and J usage is TRBJ2-2; D possibly corresponds to TRBD1 (5 bases). This sequence originates from a female donor with ankylosing spondylitis or in good health (not recorded which). This CDR3 reads CASSQVGIGDNGELFF. CDR3 DNA: TGCGCCAGCAGCCAAGTAGGGATAGGGGATAACGGGGAGCTGTTTTTT.